The T cell receptor beta chain under discussion was sequenced for a study of cytomegalovirus exposure and HLA in healthy donors. Findings and limits, study-wide: The study labeled 164 TCR beta chains cytomegalovirus-associated. Most TCR sequences were uncommon, yet certain public TCRs appeared in many donors. Subsequent analysis found a tendency for first-cohort TCR clusters to co-occur within the 110 or so validation repertoires.

Concerning this clone itself: Antigen specificity is unknown.

Clones were sequenced by immunoSEQ multiplex PCR, and TCRdb holds only the in-frame ones, with some missing. This sample has some 77,000 clones, with 90% to 95% found just once. The CDR3 loop spans 14 amino acids. Between the trimmed V and J ends, which lost 8 bases and 0 bases, there was a span of 16 bases. Germline CDR1 GTSNPN, CDR2 SVGIG (reference sequence). The genes are TRBV30 and TRBJ1-2; possibly TRBD1 for D (6 bases). The TCR originated in a man aged 18 to 29 in good health and CMV-seropositive. The sequencing input was PBMCs. DNA for the CDR3: TGTGCCGCCGGGACACTGTTAGCTAACTATGGCTACACCTTC. It codes for CAAGTLLANYGYTF.